Below, 29 T cell receptor beta chains from the same sample are listed, as sequenced in a study of metastatic and nonmetastatic thyroid tumors. None of the patients had undergone any treatment ahead of thyroid surgery. TCRdb re-analyzed the PCR reads using MiXCR. The sample includes approximately 28,000 clones, around 20% of them seen just once. Sample: blood. Receptors originate from a female donor with papillary thyroid cancer or a benign thyroid nodule (not recorded which). Some clones in this sample may be carry-over from other donors' samples.

This clone has a count of ten or more. The genes are TRBV11-2 and TRBJ1-6; no reliable D call. Germline CDR1 reads SGHAT; CDR2 reads FQNNGV. The ends were cut back, 0 bases at V and 7 bases at J, with 7 bases in the middle. The CDR3 is 14 amino acids. The CDR3 DNA follows: TGTGCCAGCAGCTTAGATCTTACAAATTCACCCCTCCACTTT. This encodes CASSLDLTNSPLHF.

The chain uses TRBV2 and TRBJ2-5, with D possibly matching TRBD1 (6 bases). The CDR3 runs to 15 residues. V was clipped by 4 bases and J by 2 bases, with 14 bases between them. The V gene's germline CDR1 is SNHLY and CDR2 FYNNEI. The CDR3 DNA reads as TGTGCCAGCAGTGGGATGAAGGGGGTTCAAGAGACCCAGTACTTC. Translated: CASSGMKGVQETQYF.

Many counts were recorded for this clone. A much larger clone lies one base from this, so it may be a read error. Other DNA sequences from this sample encode an identical CDR3 as well. V gene TRBV27 combines with J gene TRBJ2-1; D may correspond to TRBD1 or TRBD2 (6 bases each). From germline, CDR1 is MNHEY and CDR2 SMNVEV (reference sequence). Between the trimmed V and J ends, which lost 6 bases and 14 bases, there was a span of 17 bases. The CDR3 extends over 12 amino acids. In nucleotides, the CDR3 is TGTGCCAGCAGAAGCTCGGGGGCCCCCGAGTTCTTC. Translating it yields CASRSSGAPEFF.

The V and J genes are TRBV6-1 and TRBJ1-5; weak D call: TRBD1 (5 bases). CDR1 is MNHNS, CDR2 SASEGT, per germline. This CDR3 contains 14 residues. With 9 bases removed from V and 2 bases from J, the gap between germline ends came to 14 bases. The DNA for the CDR3 is TGTGCCAGACTCAGGGTTGGCGGCAATCAGCCCCAGCATTTT. As protein: CARLRVGGNQPQHF.

This clone was seen only a few times. V and J are TRBV6-1 and TRBJ2-2; weak D call: TRBD1 (6 bases). The CDR3 runs 15 residues. Germline V gene lookup returns CDR1 MNHNS and CDR2 SASEGT. Trimming shortened V by 5 bases and J by 5 bases, and 15 bases separated the two germline ends. CDR3 in amino acids: CASSPRGGGTGELFF. For the CDR3, the DNA is TGTGCCAGCAGTCCCAGGGGTGGGGGAACCGGGGAGCTGTTTTTT.

Ten or more counts support this clone. The V call is TRBV5-1, the J call TRBJ1-6, with no clear D. The CDR3 is 16 residues long. With 3 bases removed from V and 1 base from J, the gap between germline ends came to 11 bases. The germline V gene has CDR1 SGHRS and CDR2 YFSETQ. CDR3 protein: CASSWRAESYNSPLHF. The CDR3 DNA sequence: TGCGCCAGCAGCTGGAGAGCAGAATCCTATAATTCACCCCTCCACTTT.

In its sample, this clone was seen many times. The V gene is TRBV5-1, the J gene TRBJ2-2, with D perhaps TRBD2 (5 bases). Looked up from germline, CDR1 is SGHRS and CDR2 is YFSETQ. Trimming pared 0 bases from V and 6 bases from J, leaving 12 bases between. The CDR3 loop spans 15 amino acids. CDR3 region: CASSLDQAGPGELFF. The DNA for the CDR3 is TGCGCCAGCAGCTTGGATCAGGCGGGTCCCGGGGAGCTGTTTTTT.

This clone was detected many times. The chain recombines TRBV7-3 with TRBJ2-5; unclear D gene. Germline V lookup: CDR1 SGHTA, CDR2 FQGTGA. Deletions cut 5 bases from V and 7 bases from J, with 5 bases between. This CDR3 contains 10 residues. The CDR3 region has the DNA TGTGCCAGCAGCCTCGGGACCCAGTACTTC. Residues: CASSLGTQYF. Drawing the rest from reference TRBV7-3 and TRBJ2-5, the complete variable domain is GAGVSQTPSNKVTEKGKYVELRCDPISGHTALYWYRQSLGQGPEFLIYFQGTGAADDSGLPNDRFFAVRPEGSVSTLKIQRTERGDSAVYLCASSLGTQYFGPGTRLLVL.

This clone was detected ten times or more. The CDR3 nucleotides are TGTGCTAGTGGCACCTCGAGTAGCGGGGGGCACGAGACCCAGTACTTC. Residues: CASGTSSSGGHETQYF. The chain combines TRBV12-5 with TRBJ2-5, with 10 bases lining up with TRBD2. V shed 6 bases, J shed 5 bases, and the junction held 12 bases outside the gene matches. CDR3 size: 16 residues. The germline V gene encodes CDR1 LGHNT and CDR2 FRNRAP.

V usage is TRBV12-3 or TRBV12-4 and J usage is TRBJ2-7; possible D gene TRBD1, 6 bases. Deletions cut 4 bases from V and 2 bases from J, with 15 bases between. CDR3 length: 15 residues. The CDR3, as DNA: TGTGCCAGCAGTTCAGGGGTTCCCAAACCCTACGAGCAGTACTTC. It codes for CASSSGVPKPYEQYF.

This clone was detected a few times. One base away lies a much larger clone, so this may be a sequencing read error. The rearrangement joins TRBV3-1 to TRBJ2-6, with TRBD1 as a possible D gene (5 bases). The CDR3 runs to 15 residues. The germline V gene encodes CDR1 LGHDT and CDR2 YNNKEL (reference sequence). This CDR3 reads CASSTGLSGADVLTF. CDR3 coding DNA: TGTGCCAGCAGCACTGGGCTGTCTGGGGCCGACGTCCTGACTTTC.

This clone was seen many times. The chain links TRBV18 to TRBJ2-7; 7 bases are shared with TRBD1. Germline assignment: CDR1 KGHSH and CDR2 LQKENI. The CDR3 extends over 16 amino acids. V dropped 2 bases and J dropped 6; count of bases not matched to a gene: 13. The CDR3 spells CASSPRGAGGTPEQYF. The CDR3, as DNA: TGTGCCAGCTCACCAAGGGGAGCAGGGGGAACACCCGAGCAGTACTTC.

This clone has at least ten counts. The genes are TRBV20-1 and TRBJ2-3, with TRBD2 matching 14 bases. This CDR3 spans 16 amino acids. The ends lost 1 base at V and 4 bases at J; junction bases unmatched: 4. The germline V gene encodes CDR1 DFQATT and CDR2 SNEGSKA (reference sequence). CDR3 sequence reads: CSARGTSGGPSDTQYF. CDR3 nucleotide sequence: TGCAGTGCTAGAGGGACTAGCGGGGGGCCTTCAGATACGCAGTATTTT.

This clone was counted at least ten times. The rearrangement joins TRBV4-2 to TRBJ1-2; 7 bases agree with TRBD1. This CDR3 region has 13 residues. V shed 7 bases and J 3 bases; nucleotides not matched to a gene: 5. Germline-derived CDR1 and CDR2 are LGHNA and YNFKEQ. The CDR3 nucleotides read TGTGCCAGCAACCCCGGACAGGACTATGGCTACACCTTC. Translation gives CASNPGQDYGYTF.

The chain recombines TRBV19 with TRBJ2-2, with 10 bases aligning to TRBD2. This CDR3 is built from 16 residues. The V gene's germline CDR1 is LNHDA and CDR2 SQIVND (reference sequence). V shed 2 bases, J shed 7 bases, and the junction held 7 bases outside the gene matches. CDR3 loop: CASSIPLAGVFGELFF. The CDR3 region has the DNA TGTGCCAGTAGTATACCCCTAGCGGGAGTGTTCGGGGAGCTGTTTTTT.

At least ten counts were recorded for this clone. This chain connects TRBV27 to TRBJ2-7; TRBD1 matches 9 bases. The germline V gene encodes CDR1 MNHEY and CDR2 SMNVEV (reference sequence). This CDR3 has 13 amino acids. Trimming cost V 3 bases and J 5 bases; bases outside gene matches: 2. Here the CDR3 reads CASSFNRGHEQYF. CDR3 coding DNA: TGTGCCAGCAGTTTTAACAGGGGGCACGAGCAGTACTTC.

To note about this clone: An end of the junction does not agree with germline; a read error may underlie this. Here the CDR3 reads CAGTWDTEAYF. In DNA form, the CDR3 reads TGTGCCGGCACCTGGGACACTGAAGCTTACTTT. This chain uses TRBV12-3 or TRBV12-4 with TRBJ1-1; possibly TRBD1 for D (6 bases). The length of the CDR3 is 11 residues.

The chain couples TRBV4-2 to TRBJ2-5; 10 bases map to TRBD2. The germline V gene encodes CDR1 LGHNA and CDR2 YNFKEQ. The CDR3 runs 15 residues. V was pared by 1 base and J by 2 bases, with 1 base of the junction left unmatched. The CDR3 nucleotides are TGTGCCAGCAGCCAAGGGACTAGCGGACAAGAGACCCAGTACTTC. Translating gives CASSQGTSGQETQYF.

This clone was observed a few times. In DNA form, the CDR3 reads TGCAGCGCCACCTCGGACGGCGGCCTGGGTCTGTTTTTT. This translates into CSATSDGGLGLFF. V and J are TRBV29-1 and TRBJ1-4, with unresolved D. The CDR3 contains 13 residues. CDR1 and CDR2 from the germline V gene are SQVTM and ANQGSEA. The ends were cut back, 7 bases at V and 14 bases at J, with 23 bases in the middle.

This sequence joins TRBV9 and TRBJ2-3; 10 bases fit TRBD2. V gave up 3 bases and J gave up 1 base; unmatched junction bases: 2. There are 15 residues in the CDR3. Germline lookup yields CDR1 SGDLS and CDR2 YYNGEE. CDR3 in amino acids: CASSETSGGTDTQYF. The DNA of the CDR3 is TGTGCCAGCAGCGAAACTAGCGGGGGCACAGATACGCAGTATTTT.

This clone was seen many times. V and J are TRBV11-2 and TRBJ1-1; D not resolved. This CDR3 is 12 amino acids long. Trimming removed 3 bases at V and 7 bases at J, with 9 bases between. Germline loops: CDR1 SGHAT, CDR2 FQNNGV. CDR3 amino acids: CASSLSSLEAFF. CDR3 nucleotide sequence: TGTGCCAGCAGCTTGTCCAGCCTTGAAGCTTTCTTT. The full variable domain, rest sourced from reference TRBV11-2 and TRBJ1-1, is EAGVAQSPRYKIIEKRQSVAFWCNPISGHATLYWYQQILGQGPKLLIQFQNNGVVDDSQLPKDRFSAERLKGVDSTLKIQPAKLEDSAVYLCASSLSSLEAFFGQGTRLTVV.

This clone was observed many times. V usage is TRBV4-1 and J usage is TRBJ1-6, with 8 bases fitting TRBD1. The CDR3 spans 17 residues. Germline V lookup: CDR1 MGHRA, CDR2 YSYEKL. With V trimmed by 4 bases and J by 2 bases, 7 bases remained unmatched. The CDR3, as DNA: TGCGCCAGCAGCCTCCGGACAGGGATTCCCTATAATTCACCCCTCCACTTT. This sequence encodes CASSLRTGIPYNSPLHF.

The chain joins TRBV12-3 or TRBV12-4 to TRBJ1-5; perhaps TRBD1 as D (6 bases). Trimming removed 6 bases from V and 7 bases from J, with 13 bases in between. There are 13 residues in the CDR3. CDR3 nucleotide sequence: TGTGCCAGCAGGGCAGGGGTTATGCAGCCCCAGCATTTT. It is translated as CASRAGVMQPQHF.

This clone has a handful of counts. The V gene is TRBV6-6, the J gene TRBJ2-7, with D tentatively TRBD1 (5 bases). Trimming took off 0 bases at V and 1 base at J, with 10 bases between the two ends. Germline-derived CDR1 and CDR2 are MNHNY and SVGAGI (reference sequence). CDR3 length equals 15 residues. CDR3 amino acids: CASSYSKAGSYEQYF. CDR3 nucleotide sequence: TGTGCCAGCAGTTACTCGAAAGCAGGGTCCTACGAGCAGTACTTC.

This clone was counted at least ten times. Sequence at one end of the junction differs from germline and may be a read error. This chain links TRBV7-3 with TRBJ2-3, with 8 bases matching TRBD2. CDR3 length: 15 residues. Germline values: CDR1 SGHTA, CDR2 FQGTGA. In nucleotides, the CDR3 is TGTGCCAGCAGTTTAAGCGGGGGTAGCACAGATACGCAGTATTTT. Its protein is CASSLSGGSTDTQYF.

This clone came up many times. This chain connects TRBV10-3 to TRBJ2-2; TRBD1 matches at 12 bases. The germline V gene encodes CDR1 ENHRY and CDR2 SYGVKD. There are 16 residues in the CDR3. Trimming took 3 bases from V and 6 from J; bases not matched to a gene: 5. The CDR3 nucleotides are TGTGCCATCAGTGATGGGGACAGGGGGCTAGCCGGGGAGCTGTTTTTT. As protein: CAISDGDRGLAGELFF.

The chain joins TRBV20-1 to TRBJ1-5; 8 bases agree with TRBD1. The CDR3 is 14 residues long. Losses at the gene ends were 3 bases for V and 5 bases for J; bases not matched to a gene: 6. Germline V lookup: CDR1 DFQATT, CDR2 SNEGSKA (reference sequence). This CDR3 is CSASERTGYQPQHF. DNA of the CDR3: TGCAGTGCTAGTGAGCGGACAGGGTATCAGCCCCAGCATTTT.

This clone has a handful of counts. The chain combines TRBV19 with TRBJ2-7; tentatively, D is TRBD2 (5 bases). The CDR3 is 13 residues long. Germline CDR1 LNHDA, CDR2 SQIVND (reference sequence). Trimming took off 6 bases at V and 2 bases at J, with 11 bases between the two ends. CDR3 protein: CASRGGRTYEQYF. The CDR3 bases are TGTGCCAGTAGGGGTGGGAGAACCTACGAGCAGTACTTC. The variable domain in full, completed from reference TRBV19 and TRBJ2-7, reads DGGITQSPKYLFRKEGQNVTLSCEQNLNHDAMYWYRQDPGQGLRLIYYSQIVNDFQKGDIAEGYSVSREKKESFPLTVTSAQKNPTAFYLCASRGGRTYEQYFGPGTRLTVT.

This clone occurred once. The CDR3 DNA follows: TGCAGTGCTAGACTAGCGGGGGAAAACACCGGGGAGCTGTTTTTT. Amino acids: CSARLAGENTGELFF. V is TRBV20-1 and J is TRBJ2-2; 10 nucleotides agree with TRBD2. V lost 2 bases to trimming and J lost 2 bases; unmatched junction nucleotides: 2. The CDR3 loop spans 15 amino acids. The germline V gene has CDR1 DFQATT and CDR2 SNEGSKA (reference sequence).